Listed below are T cell receptor beta chains from one sample, sequenced in a study of blood T cell repertoires in COVID-19. Data came from immunoSEQ multiplex PCR; TCRdb stores just in-frame clones and leaves some out. The table has 29,000 or so clones, about two thirds seen once. Source material: peripheral blood. These TCRs come from a human donor in a cohort sampled during active COVID-19. Each CDR3 is given with its conserved first and last residue. A D gene is named only where the DNA matches it firmly. Size values are once, few and many counts, or a class for expanded clones, and some rows have none.

>TRBV7-9|NA|TRBD1|TRBJ2-5
TGTGCCAGCATCCTAAACTTCGACAGGGGATCGGGAGAGACCCAGTACTTC
CASILNFDRGSGETQYF
>TRBV12-3/TRBV12-4|NA|NA|TRBJ2-1
TGTGCCAGCAGTACCGGACTTTTCAATGAGCAGTTCTTC
CASSTGLFNEQFF
>TRBV6-2/TRBV6-3|NA|NA|TRBJ2-1
TGTGCCAGCCGTTTTGGGGGGTTGCGTGAGCAGTTCTTC
CASRFGGLREQFF
>TRBV5-4|NA|TRBD2|TRBJ2-1
TGTGCCAGCAGCTTGGGGGCTAGCGGTTACAATGAGCAGTTCTTC
CASSLGASGYNEQFF
>TRBV28|NA|NA|TRBJ1-4
TGTGCCAGCAGACCACAGGAGCGGGCGAACGAAAAACTGTTTTTT
CASRPQERANEKLFF
>TRBV6-5|NA|TRBD2|TRBJ2-4
TGTGCCAGCAAGGGAAGCGGGGGGGCTAAAAACATTCAGTACTTC
CASKGSGGAKNIQYF
>TRBV5-1|NA|TRBD1|TRBJ2-7
TGCGCCAGCAGCTCCCAGGGGGCCGAGCAGTACTTC
CASSSQGAEQYF
>TRBV6-5|NA|TRBD1|TRBJ2-7
TGTGCCAGCAGCTCCGGGACAGCCGCCTCCTACGAGCAGTACTTC
CASSSGTAASYEQYF
>TRBV24-1|NA|TRBD1|TRBJ2-1
TGTGCCACCAGTGATGCCGGACAGGCCCATCGAGGTCATGAGCAGTTCTTC
CATSDAGQAHRGHEQFF
>TRBV14|NA|TRBD1|TRBJ1-1
TGTGCCAGCAGCTACCGGGGACAGCGAACAACTGAAGCTTTCTTT
CASSYRGQRTTEAFF
>TRBV29-1|NA|NA|TRBJ2-1
TGCAGCGTTGAAGACAGCGGGCTATACAATGAGCAGTTCTTC
CSVEDSGLYNEQFF
>TRBV4-2|NA|TRBD2|TRBJ2-5
TGTGCCAGCAGCCCAGGGACTAGCGAACAAGAGACCCAGTACTTC
CASSPGTSEQETQYF
>TRBV27|medium-sized|NA|TRBJ1-2
TGTGCCAGCAGTCGAAAATGGACAGAGAACTATGGCTACACCTTC
CASSRKWTENYGYTF
>TRBV2|NA|NA|TRBJ2-1
TGTGCCAGCAGTCTATCCAGAGGGCTCGAGCAGTTCTTC
CASSLSRGLEQFF
>TRBV5-6|NA|NA|TRBJ2-7
TGTGCCAGCAGCTTGGTTCCGGGTTCCTACGAGCAGTACTTC
CASSLVPGSYEQYF
>TRBV3-1/TRBV3-2|NA|NA|TRBJ1-2
TGTGCCAGCAGCCAAGGCAGGGCTTTAAGTGGCTACACCTTC
CASSQGRALSGYTF
>TRBV11-3|few|NA|TRBJ2-1
TGTGCCAGCAGCTTCAGGGGAGAGCAGTTCTTC
CASSFRGEQFF
>TRBV12-5|NA|NA|TRBJ1-1
TGTGCTAGTGGGCGGGTCACTGAAGCTTTCTTT
CASGRVTEAFF
>TRBV6-6|NA|TRBD2|TRBJ2-1
TGTGCCAGCAGTTCCCGAGGGACTAGCGGGAGTAATGAGCAGTTCTTC
CASSSRGTSGSNEQFF
>TRBV28|once|NA|TRBJ2-7
TGTGCCAGCAGTTTCCTATGGCGGGGCTACGAGCAGTACTTC
CASSFLWRGYEQYF
>TRBV19|NA|TRBD1|TRBJ2-7
TGTGCCAGTAGGGGACGAGGACAGGGAGCCGAGCAGTACTTC
CASRGRGQGAEQYF
>TRBV7-2|NA|TRBD2|TRBJ2-2
TGTGCCAGCAGCTTGAAGCGGGAGGGCACCGGGGAGCTGTTTTTT
CASSLKREGTGELFF
>TRBV12-3/TRBV12-4|many|TRBD1|TRBJ1-1
TGTGCCAGCAGAGACAGGGTGAGGTCTGAAGCTTTCTTT
CASRDRVRSEAFF
>TRBV7-3|NA|TRBD2|TRBJ2-5
TGTGCCAGCAGCCCCACCGGACTAGCCCAAGAGACCCAGTACTTC
CASSPTGLAQETQYF
>TRBV4-1|NA|NA|TRBJ1-3
TGCGCCAGCAGCCAAGCCATCTCTGGAAACACCATATATTTT
CASSQAISGNTIYF
>TRBV6-6|once|TRBD1|TRBJ1-5
TGTGCCAGCACCCGGACAGGGGAATATAGCAATCAGCCCCAGCATTTT
CASTRTGEYSNQPQHF
>TRBV3-1/TRBV3-2|few|NA|TRBJ2-1
TGTGCCAGCAGCCAAGATGGGACCCGGGGGAGCTCCTACAATGAGCAGTTCTTC
CASSQDGTRGSSYNEQFF
>TRBV19|NA|TRBD2|TRBJ2-7
TGTGCCAGTAGTAGGGTCGGACTCATGGCCCTAGCGGGAGGATACGAGCAGTACTTC
CASSRVGLMALAGGYEQYF